The 30 T cell receptor beta chains below come from one sample, sequenced in a study of identical twins. TCRdb re-derived calls from the 5' RACE reads in MiXCR, one entry per CDR3 protein. The sample carries roughly 480,000 distinct CDR3 sequences, roughly a quarter recorded once. The same sample was also studied in work on T cells expressing NK-cell markers.

The sequenced sample was CD4+ T cells sorted from blood. Source of these receptors: a woman aged 18-29 years in good health.

This clonotype was recorded a few times. The chain couples TRBV7-9 to TRBJ1-2; no clear D gene. Germline assignment: CDR1 SEHNR and CDR2 FQNEAQ (reference sequence). The CDR3 covers 15 residues. V lost 2 bases and J 0 bases, leaving 10 bases between the germline ends. The CDR3 DNA sequence: TGTGCCAGCAGCTTATCCTCGTGGGCTAACTATGGCTACACCTTC. Its translation is CASSLSSWANYGYTF.

The chain couples TRBV6-1 to TRBJ2-6; 8 bases are a match to TRBD1. Germline V gene sequence: CDR1 MNHNS, CDR2 SASEGT. The CDR3 contains 15 residues. Trimming removed 6 bases from V and 2 bases from J; junction bases left unmatched: 3. The DNA of the CDR3 is TGTGCCAGCAGAGTACAGGGGGCTGGGGCCAACGTCCTGACTTTC. It codes for CASRVQGAGANVLTF.

This clonotype has only a few counts. The chain uses TRBV6-5 and TRBJ2-1; D unclear. The CDR3 covers 12 residues. Trimming cost V 10 bases and J 5 bases, with 12 bases left between them. Germline V gives CDR1 MNHEY, CDR2 SVGAGI. This CDR3 reads CATTPNHNEQFF. CDR3 DNA sequence: TGTGCCACCACCCCCAACCACAATGAGCAGTTCTTC.

The chain employs TRBV5-1 and TRBJ2-3; no clear D. There are 14 residues in the CDR3. From germline, CDR1 is SGHRS and CDR2 YFSETQ. Trimming shortened V by 0 bases and J by 7 bases, and 12 bases separated the two germline ends. CDR3 DNA sequence: TGCGCCAGCAGCTTGGCCTACATTGAAAATACGCAGTATTTT. Translated: CASSLAYIENTQYF.

The chain has TRBV6-5 and TRBJ2-1; D is perhaps TRBD1 (6 bases). CDR1 is MNHEY, CDR2 SVGAGI, per germline. The CDR3 is 12 residues long. V gave up 7 bases and J gave up 16 bases, with 20 bases separating them. The CDR3: CASTERVTGIFF. The CDR3 DNA sequence: TGTGCCAGCACCGAGAGAGTGACAGGTATCTTCTTC.

This clonotype occurred a few times. The chain joins TRBV9 to TRBJ2-5, with TRBD2 matching over 10 bases. CDR1 and CDR2 from the germline V gene are SGDLS and YYNGEE. The CDR3 totals 13 residues. The V gene end was trimmed by 7 bases and the J gene end by 5 bases; junction bases not matched to a gene: 5. The CDR3 DNA reads TGTGCCAGCGGGGCTAGCGGGGGTGAGACCCAGTACTTC. Translated, it gives CASGASGGETQYF.

This chain's CDR3 is CSARRTSGTGDTQYF. CDR3 coding DNA: TGCAGTGCCCGGAGGACTAGCGGGACTGGGGATACGCAGTATTTT. The gene calls are TRBV20-1 and TRBJ2-3; 12 nucleotides line up with TRBD2. CDR1 is DFQATT and CDR2 is SNEGSKA in the germline V gene (reference sequence). The CDR3 runs 15 residues. V was clipped by 6 bases and J by 6 bases; unmatched bases: 10.

This chain connects TRBV6-2 or TRBV6-3 to TRBJ2-1; 12 bases align to TRBD2. The CDR3 has 15 amino acids. Germline loops: CDR1 MNHEY, CDR2 SVGEGT. V dropped 7 bases and J dropped 7; count of bases not matched to a gene: 8. The CDR3 region is CASTRLAGDFNEQFF. The CDR3 DNA reads TGTGCCAGCACTCGACTAGCGGGGGACTTTAATGAGCAGTTCTTC.

This clonotype occurred a few times. This chain uses TRBV7-8 with TRBJ2-2; unclear D gene. The V end was cut by 5 bases, the J end by 5 bases, with 12 bases between. The CDR3 contains 14 residues. In germline, CDR1 is SGHVS, CDR2 FQNEAQ. The CDR3 region is CASSRRLGTGELFF. CDR3 in DNA: TGTGCCAGCAGCAGACGGTTGGGAACCGGGGAGCTGTTTTTT.

This clonotype was counted a few times. DNA of the CDR3: TGTGCCAGCAGCCTTCTGACAGGACACCAGCGTCGAAACTATGGCTACACCTTC. It codes for CASSLLTGHQRRNYGYTF. The chain carries TRBV11-2 and TRBJ1-2; D is possibly TRBD1 (6 bases). The CDR3 sequence is 18 residues long. CDR1 SGHAT and CDR2 FQNNGV come from the germline V gene. Trimming stripped 5 bases from V and 2 bases from J, with 24 bases between. The complete variable domain, with remaining parts taken from reference TRBV11-2 and TRBJ1-2, reads EAGVAQSPRYKIIEKRQSVAFWCNPISGHATLYWYQQILGQGPKLLIQFQNNGVVDDSQLPKDRFSAERLKGVDSTLKIQPAKLEDSAVYLCASSLLTGHQRRNYGYTFGSGTRLTVV.

This clonotype occurred a few times. V usage is TRBV12-3 or TRBV12-4 and J usage is TRBJ2-3; TRBD2 matches 13 bases. CDR3 length: 19 amino acids. V trimming: 11 bases; J trimming: 0 bases; junction bases outside the gene matches: 17. For the CDR3, the DNA is TGTGCCTTCAGTCCCCGACTAGCGGGAGGCCGCACCAGCACAGATACGCAGTATTTT. Its protein product is CAFSPRLAGGRTSTDTQYF.

J is TRBJ2-7 and V is TRBV11-3; D gene uncertain. The CDR3 has 13 residues. Trimming pared 0 bases from V and 4 bases from J, leaving 7 bases between. Germline values: CDR1 SGHNT, CDR2 YENEEA. The CDR3 DNA reads TGTGCCAGCAGCTTAGATGCCTGGTACGAGCAGTACTTC. Its translation: CASSLDAWYEQYF.

This clonotype was counted a few times. The genes are TRBV29-1 and TRBJ2-7; 9 bases fit TRBD1. Trimming removed 4 bases from V and 4 bases from J; junction bases left unmatched: 5. Germline V gene data show CDR1 as SQVTM and CDR2 as ANQGSEA. CDR3 size: 13 residues. CDR3 region: CSVVRTGAYEQYF. The CDR3, as DNA: TGCAGCGTTGTGAGGACAGGGGCTTACGAGCAGTACTTC.

A remark on this clonotype: At one boundary the junction diverges from the germline segment, which might be a read error. This chain links TRBV20-1 with TRBJ1-1; D gene ambiguous. CDR3 length: 15 amino acids. Germline V lookup: CDR1 DFQATT, CDR2 SNEGSKA (reference sequence). The CDR3 spells CSARGDHAGSKGTFF. As DNA, the CDR3 is TGCAGTGCCAGAGGAGACCACGCGGGATCGAAAGGGACTTTCTTT.

This clonotype was observed a few times. The chain employs TRBV7-2 and TRBJ2-1, with 8 bases that match TRBD2. Germline V gene lookup returns CDR1 SGHTA and CDR2 FQGNSA. After removal of 6 bases from V and 4 bases from J, the junction contained 11 bases not matched to a gene. The CDR3 spans 16 residues. CDR3 protein: CASSPARGGQYNEQFF. CDR3 nucleotides: TGTGCCAGCAGTCCCGCCCGGGGGGGCCAGTACAATGAGCAGTTCTTC.

There are a few counts of this clonotype. The gene calls are TRBV7-2 and TRBJ2-5; D is perhaps TRBD1 (6 bases). Germline V lookup: CDR1 SGHTA, CDR2 FQGNSA. V shed 3 bases and J shed 2 bases, with 13 bases lying between them. The CDR3 loop spans 15 amino acids. The CDR3: CASSFGPGVQETQYF. For the CDR3, the DNA is TGTGCCAGCAGCTTCGGTCCAGGGGTACAAGAGACCCAGTACTTC.

The chain uses TRBV10-3 and TRBJ2-2; TRBD1 matches 7 bases. The CDR3 extends over 14 amino acids. CDR1 and CDR2 (germline): ENHRY, SYGVKD. V was clipped by 8 bases and J by 2 bases; unmatched bases: 5. CDR3 coding DNA: TGTGCCATCGGCCGACAGGGAAACACCGGGGAGCTGTTTTTT. Residues: CAIGRQGNTGELFF.

This clonotype was detected only a few times. This chain links TRBV20-1 with TRBJ1-2; D is unclear. This CDR3 is 14 amino acids long. V was trimmed by 2 bases and J by 4 bases, leaving 14 bases between them. The germline CDR1 and CDR2 sequences are DFQATT and SNEGSKA (reference sequence). The CDR3 bases are TGCAGTGCTAGAAACCGGTGGGAGGGCTATGGCTACACCTTC. It yields the protein CSARNRWEGYGYTF.

The chain employs TRBV20-1 and TRBJ2-2; the match to TRBD1 covers 11 bases. V lost 0 bases and J lost 5; bases outside the gene matches: 8. Germline CDR1 and CDR2: DFQATT and SNEGSKA (reference sequence). The CDR3 spans 17 residues. CDR3 residues: CSARDPRTGGRTGELFF. CDR3 DNA: TGCAGTGCTAGAGATCCCCGGACAGGGGGCCGGACCGGGGAGCTGTTTTTT.

CDR3 DNA sequence: TGCGCCACCTCGGGACTAGCGGGAGGGGGCCTCCACGAGCAGTACTTC. This translates into CATSGLAGGGLHEQYF. The V gene is TRBV10-2, the J gene TRBJ2-7; 16 bases are a match to TRBD2. V was clipped by 10 bases and J by 5 bases; unmatched bases: 11. The germline CDR1 and CDR2 sequences are WSHSY and SAAADI. The CDR3 length is 16 residues.

V is TRBV6-6 and J is TRBJ2-2; unclear D gene. The CDR3 is 12 residues long. Trimming removed 2 bases from V and 6 bases from J, with 4 bases in between. Germline assignment: CDR1 MNHNY and CDR2 SVGAGI (reference sequence). The CDR3 protein is CASSYEPGELFF. The CDR3 DNA reads TGTGCCAGCAGTTACGAGCCCGGGGAGCTGTTTTTT.

CDR3 amino acids: CASSAEWGYENEQYF. DNA for the CDR3: TGCGCCAGCAGCGCTGAATGGGGTTATGAGAACGAGCAGTACTTC. This chain connects TRBV5-1 to TRBJ2-7; D not resolved. Trimming removed 4 bases at V and 5 bases at J, with 19 bases between. Per the germline V gene, CDR1 is SGHRS and CDR2 is YFSETQ. CDR3 size: 15 residues.

There are a few counts of this clonotype. The chain recombines TRBV3-1 with TRBJ1-1; 7 nucleotides line up with TRBD1. Germline lookup yields CDR1 LGHDT and CDR2 YNNKEL (reference sequence). Trimming at V came to 4 bases and at J to 8 bases, leaving 4 bases not matched to a gene. The CDR3 consists of 12 residues. The CDR3 region is CASSPSGGEAFF. The CDR3, as DNA: TGTGCCAGCAGCCCCTCAGGGGGAGAAGCTTTCTTT.

This clonotype was seen just once. The rearrangement uses TRBV5-1 and TRBJ2-1; the D is unclear. The CDR3 is made up of 13 amino acids. Trimming removed 0 bases at V and 12 bases at J, with 13 bases between. Germline assignment: CDR1 SGHRS and CDR2 YFSETQ. This chain's CDR3 is CASSLAPKLWQFF. The CDR3 region has the DNA TGCGCCAGCAGCTTGGCCCCAAAGTTGTGGCAGTTCTTC.

This clonotype was observed a handful of times. V and J are TRBV5-1 and TRBJ2-3, with D unresolved. CDR1 and CDR2 from the germline V gene are SGHRS and YFSETQ. The CDR3 consists of 13 residues. Trimming cost V 3 bases and J 2 bases, with 7 bases left between them. CDR3 in amino acids: CASSSPATDTQYF. In DNA, the CDR3 is TGCGCCAGCAGCTCGCCCGCCACAGATACGCAGTATTTT.

CDR3: CSARDLIQGAFF. CDR3 coding DNA: TGCAGTGCTAGAGATCTGATTCAAGGGGCTTTCTTT. The chain has TRBV20-1 and TRBJ1-1; no clear D. Trimming cost V 0 bases and J 11 bases, with 13 bases left between them. CDR1 is DFQATT and CDR2 is SNEGSKA in the germline V gene (reference sequence). This CDR3 is built from 12 residues.

This clonotype has just a few counts. V and J are TRBV15 and TRBJ2-5; TRBD1 is a possible D gene (5 bases). CDR3 length equals 16 residues. The germline V gene encodes CDR1 LNHNV and CDR2 YYDKDF (reference sequence). The germline V and J ends were trimmed by 6 bases and 0 bases, with 17 bases remaining between them. The CDR3 sequence is CATRATQTVYQETQYF. CDR3 DNA: TGTGCCACCAGAGCGACCCAGACAGTCTACCAAGAGACCCAGTACTTC.

This clonotype was seen only a few times. CDR3 nucleotides: TGCAGTGCTAGAGGGAATTCCGACAGCTTCTCCTACAATGAGCAGTTCTTC. Amino acid sequence: CSARGNSDSFSYNEQFF. This rearrangement joins TRBV20-1 to TRBJ2-1; D possibly corresponds to TRBD1 (5 bases). The CDR3 is 17 residues long. Germline values: CDR1 DFQATT, CDR2 SNEGSKA (reference sequence). V gave up 1 base and J gave up 0 bases, with 16 bases separating them.

The chain links TRBV6-5 to TRBJ2-1; D gene uncertain. The CDR3 spans 15 residues. From germline, CDR1 is MNHEY and CDR2 SVGAGI. Between the trimmed V and J ends, which lost 2 bases and 0 bases, there was a span of 8 bases. Here the CDR3 DNA reads TGTGCCAGCAGTTACCGGTCCAGCTCCTACAATGAGCAGTTCTTC. Amino acid sequence: CASSYRSSSYNEQFF.

The V call is TRBV5-1, the J call TRBJ2-5; TRBD2 agrees at 12 bases. The V gene end was trimmed by 4 bases and the J gene end by 5 bases; junction bases not matched to a gene: 6. Germline V lookup: CDR1 SGHRS, CDR2 YFSETQ. The CDR3 runs to 15 residues. The CDR3 here is CASSEGTSGRETQYF. For the CDR3, the DNA is TGCGCCAGCAGCGAAGGGACTAGCGGGCGGGAGACCCAGTACTTC.